Listed here are 9 T cell receptor beta chains from one sample, sequenced in a study of T cells in women clearing cervical HPV infection. The protocol was immunoSEQ multiplex PCR, while the TCRdb copy is restricted to in-frame clones and leaves out a portion. The listing records tens of thousands of clones. Specimen: blood buffy coat. Receptors were obtained from a woman between 18 and 70 years old with a cervical HPV16 infection that either progressed to CIN3+ or cleared (not recorded which).

As concerns this clone: The CDR3 end falls 3 residues outside the read, so it is completed with the germline J gene. This rearrangement joins TRBV20-1 to TRBJ2-5, with D possibly being TRBD1 (5 bases). Per the germline V gene, CDR1 is DFQATT and CDR2 is SNEGSKA (reference sequence). Between the trimmed V and J ends, which lost 6 bases and 2 bases, there was a span of 16 bases. This CDR3 has 14 residues. Partial CDR3 DNA: TGCAGTGCAAGTCGACAGAACGAACAAGAGACC. Amino acids: CSASRQNEQET. The whole CDR3 reads CSASRQNEQETQYF.

Regarding this clone: The observed sequence ends 3 residues before the CDR3 terminus, with the missing tail filled in from the germline J gene. V gene TRBV12-3 or TRBV12-4 combines with J gene TRBJ1-2; tentative D call: TRBD1 (5 bases). V dropped 3 bases and J dropped 2 bases, with 13 bases sitting between them. The CDR3 covers 15 residues. CDR3 protein: CASSFSDTPNYGYTF. Partial CDR3 DNA: TGTGCCAGCAGTTTCTCGGACACCCCGAACTATGGC.

CDR3 residues: CSATHDRTPDTQYF. CDR3 bases read: TGCAGTGCTACCCATGACAGGACCCCAGATACG. The chain employs TRBV20-1 and TRBJ2-3, with D perhaps matching TRBD1 (6 bases). Read coverage stops 3 residues before the CDR3 terminus; the germline J gene supplies the remainder. V was pared by 4 bases and J by 4 bases, with 15 bases between. Per the germline V gene, CDR1 is DFQATT and CDR2 is SNEGSKA (reference sequence). The CDR3 consists of 14 residues.

The CDR3 spells CASSPGVQGASGANVLFF. Partial CDR3 DNA: TGTGCCAGCTCACCAGGGGTTCAGGGGGCGTCCGGGGCCAACGTG. The chain links TRBV18 to TRBJ2-2, with 8 bases lining up with TRBD1. The sequence runs out 3 residues before the end of the CDR3; the remainder is reconstructed from the germline J gene. The length of the CDR3 is 18 residues. Germline CDR1 KGHSH, CDR2 LQKENI. Full variable domain (outside the CDR3, taken from reference TRBV18 and TRBJ2-2): NAGVMQNPRHLVRRRGQEARLRCSPMKGHSHVYWYRQLPEEGLKFMVYLQKENIIDESGMPKERFSAEFPKEGPSILRIQQVVRGDSAAYFCASSPGVQGASGANVLFFGEGSRLTVL.

Points on this clone: The missing CDR3 end, 3 residues past where the read stops, is filled in from the germline J gene. V and J are TRBV2 and TRBJ2-1; no clear D. This CDR3 contains 15 residues. CDR1 is SNHLY, CDR2 FYNNEI, per germline. The V gene lost 4 bases and the J gene lost 0 bases, with 10 bases spanning the gap. The CDR3 bases that were read are TGTGCCAGCAGTGCCGGGTCTCTCTCCTACAATGAG. Translating gives CASSAGSLSYNE. The full CDR3 reads CASSAGSLSYNEQFF.

Comment on this clone: The read comes to an end 3 residues before the CDR3 does, leaving the germline J gene to fill in the end. The chain combines TRBV6-2 or TRBV6-3 with TRBJ2-7, with D unclear. The CDR3 runs to 15 residues. V was shortened by 6 bases and J by 0 bases, with 15 bases between the two germline ends. From germline, CDR1 is MNHEY and CDR2 SVGEGT. The part of the CDR3 DNA that was read is TGTGCCAGCAGCCCTAGGCGGCCCTTCTCCTACGAG. The encoded protein is CASSPRRPFSYE. The CDR3 reads in full as CASSPRRPFSYEQYF.

Incomplete CDR3 DNA: TGTGCCAGCAGCTTAGGAGGCACTACCTCCTACGAC. Translating gives CASSLGGTTSYD. The whole CDR3 reads CASSLGGTTSYDYTF. V usage is TRBV7-2 and J usage is TRBJ1-2; D remains ambiguous. The read ends 3 residues before the CDR3 terminus; that terminus is restored from the germline J gene. The CDR3 is made up of 15 amino acids. CDR1 and CDR2 from the germline V gene are SGHTA and FQGNSA. The variable domain in full, completed from reference TRBV7-2 and TRBJ1-2, reads GAGVSQSPSNKVTEKGKDVELRCDPISGHTALYWYRQSLGQGLEFLIYFQGNSAPDKSGLPSDRFSAERTGGSVSTLTIQRTQQEDSAVYLCASSLGGTTSYDYTFGSGTRLTVV.

Note on this clone: The CDR3 end is not reached by the read, which stops 3 residues before it; the germline J gene fills it in. This chain connects TRBV5-1 to TRBJ2-7; TRBD1 matches at 11 bases. V shed 4 bases and J 4 bases; nucleotides not matched to a gene: 7. This CDR3 comprises 15 residues. Germline CDR1 and CDR2: SGHRS and YFSETQ. Incomplete CDR3 DNA: TGCGCCAGCAGCCCCCGAGGGACAGGGGGGTACGAG. Its translation is CASSPRGTGGYE. In full, the CDR3 reads CASSPRGTGGYEQYF. Filled out from reference TRBV5-1 and TRBJ2-7, the complete variable domain reads KAGVTQTPRYLIKTRGQQVTLSCSPISGHRSVSWYQQTPGQGLQFLFEYFSETQRNKGNFPGRFSGRQFSNSRSEMNVSTLELGDSALYLCASSPRGTGGYEQYFGPGTRLTVT.

The CDR3 here is CASSLDEGSTGELFF. CDR3 bases read: TGCGCCAGCAGCTTGGATGAGGGGTCAACCGGGGAG. The chain couples TRBV5-1 to TRBJ2-2; either TRBD1 or TRBD2 may fit D (5 bases each). Read coverage stops 3 residues before the CDR3 terminus; the germline J gene supplies the remainder. There are 15 residues in the CDR3. V lost 0 bases to trimming and J lost 5 bases, with 11 bases between them. Germline V gene data show CDR1 as SGHRS and CDR2 as YFSETQ. Full variable domain (outside the CDR3, taken from reference TRBV5-1 and TRBJ2-2): KAGVTQTPRYLIKTRGQQVTLSCSPISGHRSVSWYQQTPGQGLQFLFEYFSETQRNKGNFPGRFSGRQFSNSRSEMNVSTLELGDSALYLCASSLDEGSTGELFFGEGSRLTVL.